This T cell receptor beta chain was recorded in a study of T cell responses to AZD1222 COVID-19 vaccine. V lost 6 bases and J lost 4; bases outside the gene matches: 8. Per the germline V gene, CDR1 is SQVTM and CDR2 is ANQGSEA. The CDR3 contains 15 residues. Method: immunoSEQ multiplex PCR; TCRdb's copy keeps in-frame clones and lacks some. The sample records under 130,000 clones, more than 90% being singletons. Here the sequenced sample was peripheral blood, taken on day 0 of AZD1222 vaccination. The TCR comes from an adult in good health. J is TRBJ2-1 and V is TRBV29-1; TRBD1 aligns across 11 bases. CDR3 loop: CSVRSGTGGYNEQFF. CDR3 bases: TGCAGCGTGAGGTCCGGGACAGGGGGTTACAATGAGCAGTTCTTC.